This T cell receptor (beta chain) was found in a study of T cells in Graves' hyperthyroidism and ophthalmopathy. Broader study findings: In blood, most of the thyroid clonotypes expanded above 0.001 were also present.

The TCR beta CDR3 regions underwent amplification using RNA transcripts as the source. Primed by the HTBI set, a first-round RT-PCR was run on the TCR CDR3. In TCRdb, the multiplex PCR reads were re-called with MiXCR into one record per CDR3 protein. Found here are 350,000 to 500,000 distinct CDR3 sequences, roughly 13% of them singletons; the top ten hold about 5%. Any patient presenting with uncontrolled infection, other autoimmune disease, pregnancy or lactation was left out. The sample holds many counts of this clonotype. What it binds is not known. This TCR was recovered from a woman between 18 and 29 years old with Graves' hyperthyroidism. The specimen sequenced was blood.

CDR3 sequence (DNA): TGCGCCAGCAGATTAGCGGGAGTCAATGAGCAGTTCTTC. Its protein product is CASRLAGVNEQFF. The rearrangement uses TRBV5-1 and TRBJ2-1, with 9 bases lining up with TRBD2. J lost 6 bases, V lost 5 bases, and 3 bases had no gene match. The length of the CDR3 is 13 residues. Germline V lookup: CDR1 SGHRS, CDR2 YFSETQ.